This T cell receptor beta chain comes out of a study of cytomegalovirus exposure and HLA in healthy donors. Regarding the study as a whole: An analysis that was carried out later associated 17,000 or so TCR beta sequences with HLA alleles at 0.05 false discovery rate. Productive rates of about 90% or about 30% were seen for most TCR beta V segments in an earlier analysis. As a later analysis showed, a missense DCLRE1C variant was linked to trimming of TCR beta V- and J-genes.

This PCR relied on a set of 60 Vbeta primers and 13 Jbeta primers. Per the study methods: In a later analysis, the count reached about 82 million unique TCR beta chains, with 9 million to 11 million shared. The method was immunoSEQ multiplex PCR; TCRdb's version includes in-frame clones alone and lacks a portion of them. The V and J calls and the clone size are those of that table, but D and trimming were determined from the DNA. This sample has tens of thousands of clones, with 65% to 80% found just once. A remark on this clone: Its target is not known.

The sample taken for sequencing was PBMCs. The TCR sequence derives from a male donor in good health and CMV-seropositive.

The CDR3 DNA follows: TGTGCCAGCACAGGGACTAACTATGGCTACACCTTC. It yields the protein CASTGTNYGYTF. The chain uses TRBV2 and TRBJ1-2; TRBD1 might be the D (5 bases). Germline lookup yields CDR1 SNHLY and CDR2 FYNNEI. This CDR3 is built from 12 residues. Trimming pared 7 bases from V and 0 bases from J, leaving 6 bases between.